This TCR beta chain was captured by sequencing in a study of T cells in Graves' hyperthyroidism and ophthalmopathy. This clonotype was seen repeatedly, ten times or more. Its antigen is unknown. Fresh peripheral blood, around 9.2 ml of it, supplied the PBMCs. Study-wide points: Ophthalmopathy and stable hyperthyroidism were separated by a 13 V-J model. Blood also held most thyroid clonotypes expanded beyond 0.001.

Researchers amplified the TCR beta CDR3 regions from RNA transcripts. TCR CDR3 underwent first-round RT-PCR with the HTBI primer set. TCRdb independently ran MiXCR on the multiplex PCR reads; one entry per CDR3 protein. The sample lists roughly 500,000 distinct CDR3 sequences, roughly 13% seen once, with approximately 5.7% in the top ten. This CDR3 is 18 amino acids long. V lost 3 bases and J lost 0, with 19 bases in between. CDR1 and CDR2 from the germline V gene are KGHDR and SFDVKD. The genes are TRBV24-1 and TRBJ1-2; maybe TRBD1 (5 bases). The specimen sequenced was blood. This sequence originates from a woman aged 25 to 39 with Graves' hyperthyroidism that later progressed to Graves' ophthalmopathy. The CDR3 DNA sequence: TGTGCCACCAGTGATCCAAGACAGAATTCCAATACTAACTATGGCTACACCTTC. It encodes CATSDPRQNSNTNYGYTF.